Listed below are T cell receptor beta chains from one sample, sequenced in a study of beta chain features in type 1 diabetes. Method: immunoSEQ multiplex PCR; TCRdb's copy keeps in-frame clones and lacks some. The sample shows about 240,000 clones, 25% to 30% of them seen only once. Material: central memory CD4+ T cells from blood. The receptors shown here come from a man aged 30-40 years in good health. Each CDR3 is given with its conserved first and last residue. Fields, in order: CDR3 DNA, CDR3 protein, V gene, J gene, clone size, D gene. The D gene is left open where the match is weak. Clone sizes are given selectively: once, few, many, or a class where the clone is expanded.

TGTGCCACCAGCGCAGATAATTCACCCCTCCACTTT,CATSADNSPLHF,TRBV15,TRBJ1-6,few,NA
TGCGCCAGCAGCCTTCTCCCGGAAGGGGTTCAGTTCTTC,CASSLLPEGVQFF,TRBV4-1,TRBJ2-1,NA,NA
TGCAGTGCTTCGGGACAGGCCTACTACACCTTC,CSASGQAYYTF,TRBV20-1,TRBJ1-2,few,TRBD1
TGCGCCAGCAGCTTGGTGCCGACTAGCGGCAAGGACGAGCAGTACTTC,CASSLVPTSGKDEQYF,TRBV5-1,TRBJ2-7,NA,TRBD2
TGTGCCAGCAGTTTGGACAGGCACACCGGGGAGCTGTTTTTT,CASSLDRHTGELFF,TRBV6-6,TRBJ2-2,NA,TRBD1
TGTGCCACCAGCAGAGGAGGGTCCCTCACTGAAGCTTTCTTT,CATSRGGSLTEAFF,TRBV15,TRBJ1-1,few,NA
TGTGCCAGCAGTTTAGGGACCATGAACACTGAAGCTTTCTTT,CASSLGTMNTEAFF,TRBV27,TRBJ1-1,few,NA
TGTGCCAGCTCCACTCAAGGAGGGAGAACCTACGAGCAGTACTTC,CASSTQGGRTYEQYF,TRBV28,TRBJ2-7,NA,NA
TGTGCCAGCAGTCGATGGATGGGCCGGGCGGGGAATGAGCAGTTCTTC,CASSRWMGRAGNEQFF,TRBV14,TRBJ2-1,few,NA
TGTGCCAGCAGCACCGGCCTAGCATGGAATGAGCAGTTCTTC,CASSTGLAWNEQFF,TRBV7-9,TRBJ2-1,few,NA
TGCAGCGTCCTGGGACAACCCAATCAGCCCCAGCATTTT,CSVLGQPNQPQHF,TRBV29-1,TRBJ1-5,few,NA
TGTGCCAGCAGCCTGACTGGGGGATCCTACGAGCAGTACTTC,CASSLTGGSYEQYF,TRBV27,TRBJ2-7,few,NA
TGTGCCAGCTCACCACCCGCGGACGGCCTAGGGTCACCCCTCCACTTT,CASSPPADGLGSPLHF,TRBV18,TRBJ1-6,NA,NA
TGTGCCACCAGCAGAGGGTCAGGGGGTGGAAACACCATATATTTT,CATSRGSGGGNTIYF,TRBV15,TRBJ1-3,NA,TRBD1
TGCGCCAGCAGCTTGGCCGGGCACGGACGGGGAGACGAGCAGTACTTC,CASSLAGHGRGDEQYF,TRBV5-1,TRBJ2-7,NA,NA
TGTGCCAGCAGCCGGGACGGACCCTACGAGCAGTACTTC,CASSRDGPYEQYF,TRBV27,TRBJ2-7,NA,NA
TGTGCCAGCAGTGGACTTTCTGAGCAGTTCTTC,CASSGLSEQFF,TRBV25-1,TRBJ2-1,NA,NA
TGTGCCAGCAGCTCCCGACTAGCGGGAGAAGGTGAGCAGTTCTTC,CASSSRLAGEGEQFF,TRBV7-2,TRBJ2-1,few,TRBD2
TGCAGCGTTGGAGGTGGGCTGAGCACTGAAGCTTTCTTT,CSVGGGLSTEAFF,TRBV29-1,TRBJ1-1,NA,NA
TGTGCCAGTAGTCCCAACAGCGGGTACGACACAGATACGCAGTATTTT,CASSPNSGYDTDTQYF,TRBV19,TRBJ2-3,few,NA
TGTGCCAGCAGCTTACAGGGACAGGGGGTTTACAATGAGCAGTTCTTC,CASSLQGQGVYNEQFF,TRBV7-2,TRBJ2-1,NA,TRBD1
TGCAGCGTTGGGCGGACTTGGGGGGAGCAGTACTTC,CSVGRTWGEQYF,TRBV29-1,TRBJ2-7,few,NA
TGTGCCAGCAGCGTAGCAGGGGGCACTGGTGGCTACACCTTC,CASSVAGGTGGYTF,TRBV9,TRBJ1-2,NA,TRBD1
TGTGCCAGCAGTTCTGGCGAAGCGGGGGGGCCGAATGAGCAGTTCTTC,CASSSGEAGGPNEQFF,TRBV6-6,TRBJ2-1,NA,TRBD2
TGTGCCTGGAGTTTAAGCACCTACGAGCAGTACTTC,CAWSLSTYEQYF,TRBV30,TRBJ2-7,NA,NA
TGTGCCAGCAGCCAATCGGAGAATTCACCCCTCCACTTT,CASSQSENSPLHF,TRBV2,TRBJ1-6,few,NA
TGTGCCAGCAGCTTACTAGCGGCTGATGAGCAGTTCTTC,CASSLLAADEQFF,TRBV5-4,TRBJ2-1,NA,TRBD2